The 26 T cell receptor beta chains given below trace back to one sample, sequenced in a study of T cell responses to AZD1222 COVID-19 vaccine. The protocol was immunoSEQ multiplex PCR, while the TCRdb copy is restricted to in-frame clones and leaves out a portion. Seen here are 120,000 to 150,000 clones, about 87% observed once, and the top ten hold about 3.3%. The sample in question was peripheral blood, obtained on day 0 of MenACWY control vaccination. The receptors derive from an adult in good health.

This clone was seen more than once but under ten times. The gene calls are TRBV12-5 and TRBJ1-1; D gene uncertain. The CDR3 sequence is 14 residues long. V lost 2 bases to trimming and J lost 5 bases, with 12 bases between them. In germline, CDR1 is LGHNT, CDR2 FRNRAP. CDR3 coding DNA: TGTGCTAGTGGTTTGAACAGCCTAGGGACTGAAGCTTTCTTT. Protein: CASGLNSLGTEAFF.

This clone was seen a single time. The chain couples TRBV27 to TRBJ1-3, with D maybe TRBD1 (6 bases). The CDR3 spans 16 residues. V was trimmed by 0 bases and J by 0 bases, leaving 9 bases between them. Per germline, CDR1 MNHEY and CDR2 SMNVEV (reference sequence). In DNA form, the CDR3 reads TGTGCCAGCAGTTTATCCCCAGGGGTCTCTGGAAACACCATATATTTT. It specifies CASSLSPGVSGNTIYF.

The V gene is TRBV11-3, the J gene TRBJ2-7; D may be TRBD2 (5 bases). V gave up 0 bases and J gave up 9 bases, with 18 bases separating them. In germline, CDR1 is SGHNT, CDR2 YENEEA. This CDR3 has 15 residues. CDR3 sequence reads: CASSLEAGAGIVQYF. For the CDR3, the DNA is TGTGCCAGCAGCTTAGAGGCAGGAGCCGGGATCGTGCAGTACTTC.

The gene calls are TRBV6-5 and TRBJ2-1, with 11 bases fitting TRBD2. The junction had 4 bases not matched to a gene; V was cut back by 6 bases and J by 6 bases. CDR1 is MNHEY and CDR2 is SVGAGI in the germline V gene. The CDR3 is 14 amino acids. Here the CDR3 reads CASRTGTSGNEQFF. CDR3 nucleotides: TGTGCCAGCAGAACAGGGACTAGCGGCAATGAGCAGTTCTTC.

The chain links TRBV10-2 to TRBJ1-2; D unclear. The germline V gene has CDR1 WSHSY and CDR2 SAAADI. CDR3 length equals 15 residues. Trimming removed 5 bases at V and 4 bases at J, with 17 bases between. The CDR3 protein is CASSPDVRQAYGYTF. The CDR3, as DNA: TGCGCCAGCAGTCCTGATGTACGGCAGGCCTATGGCTACACCTTC.

The V call is TRBV24-1, the J call TRBJ1-2, with 7 bases matching TRBD1. The germline CDR1 and CDR2 sequences are KGHDR and SFDVKD. This CDR3 comprises 14 residues. V was pared by 2 bases and J by 5 bases, with 4 bases of the junction left unmatched. The CDR3 DNA is TGTGCCACCAGTGATTCAACAGGGGCTTATGGCTACACCTTC. Translation gives CATSDSTGAYGYTF.

This clone was seen just once. The chain employs TRBV6-5 and TRBJ1-1; tentative D call: TRBD1 (5 bases). CDR1 MNHEY and CDR2 SVGAGI come from the germline V gene. The CDR3 length is 13 residues. With 4 bases removed from V and 2 bases from J, the gap between germline ends came to 8 bases. DNA for the CDR3: TGTGCCAGCAGTTGGGACGGCAACACTGAAGCTTTCTTT. This encodes CASSWDGNTEAFF.

The rearrangement joins TRBV11-3 to TRBJ2-1; the match to TRBD2 covers 8 bases. The V and J ends lost 5 bases and 7 bases, in that order; junction bases with no gene match: 10. This CDR3 region has 15 residues. CDR1 SGHNT and CDR2 YENEEA come from the germline V gene. CDR3 coding DNA: TGTGCCAGCAGCCGTGTCCGGGGGGGAAGGAATGAGCAGTTCTTC. This codes for CASSRVRGGRNEQFF.

This chain links TRBV7-9 with TRBJ1-1; D uncertain. Germline V gene data show CDR1 as SEHNR and CDR2 as FQNEAQ (reference sequence). The CDR3 is made up of 13 amino acids. Deletions cut 0 bases from V and 0 bases from J, with 2 bases between. The CDR3 sequence: CASSLALNTEAFF. CDR3 in DNA: TGTGCCAGCAGCTTAGCACTGAACACTGAAGCTTTCTTT.

The V and J genes are TRBV14 and TRBJ2-1, with TRBD2 matching over 8 bases. V shed 4 bases, J shed 6 bases, and the junction held 5 bases outside the gene matches. Germline CDR1 and CDR2: SGHDN and FVKESK. The CDR3 spans 14 residues. CDR3 amino acids: CASSRGLASNEQFF. The DNA of the CDR3 is TGTGCCAGCAGCCGAGGACTAGCCTCCAATGAGCAGTTCTTC.

J is TRBJ2-1 and V is TRBV11-2, with 9 bases fitting TRBD2. Germline CDR1 and CDR2: SGHAT and FQNNGV. The trim removed 2 bases at V and 3 bases at J, leaving 5 bases unmatched. The CDR3 contains 16 residues. The CDR3 nucleotides read TGTGCCAGCAGCTTAATGCGGACTAGCGACTACAATGAGCAGTTCTTC. As protein: CASSLMRTSDYNEQFF.

This chain joins TRBV20-1 and TRBJ2-7; the D is unclear. Trimming cost V 3 bases and J 7 bases, with 10 bases left between them. The CDR3 is 11 residues long. CDR1 is DFQATT, CDR2 SNEGSKA, per germline (reference sequence). CDR3 sequence (DNA): TGCAGTGCTAGGCCCATGGAAGAGCAGTACTTC. Protein product: CSARPMEEQYF.

The chain combines TRBV2 with TRBJ1-5; D not resolved. V was trimmed by 3 bases and J by 7 bases, leaving 13 bases between them. Germline-derived CDR1 and CDR2 are SNHLY and FYNNEI. The CDR3 is 14 amino acids. CDR3 amino acids: CASSDKFAGQPQHF. The CDR3 region has the DNA TGTGCCAGCAGTGATAAGTTCGCTGGGCAGCCCCAGCATTTT. Full variable domain (missing parts from reference TRBV2 and TRBJ1-5): EPEVTQTPSHQVTQMGQEVILRCVPISNHLYFYWYRQILGQKVEFLVSFYNNEISEKSEIFDDQFSVERPDGSNFTLKIRSTKLEDSAMYFCASSDKFAGQPQHFGDGTRLSIL.

This chain joins TRBV11-3 and TRBJ1-1; D remains ambiguous. Per the germline V gene, CDR1 is SGHNT and CDR2 is YENEEA. Trimming removed 7 bases from V and 3 bases from J, with 15 bases in between. The CDR3 totals 14 residues. CDR3 region: CASTSGRADTEAFF. CDR3 nucleotide sequence: TGTGCCAGCACCTCGGGTCGGGCGGACACTGAAGCTTTCTTT.

The V gene is TRBV11-2, the J gene TRBJ2-7; possible D gene TRBD1, 6 bases. V lost 5 bases, J lost 6 bases, and 11 bases lay in between. Germline CDR1 SGHAT, CDR2 FQNNGV. The CDR3 is 12 residues long. The CDR3 is CASSETGSEQYF. In nucleotides, the CDR3 is TGTGCCAGCAGCGAAACAGGGTCCGAGCAGTACTTC.

This clone has only a few counts. The rearrangement joins TRBV3-1 (or the pseudogene TRBV3-2) to TRBJ2-6; perhaps TRBD1 as D (5 bases). V lost 0 bases, J lost 1 base, and 7 bases lay in between. Germline CDR1 is LGHDT and CDR2 is YNNKEL (reference sequence). The CDR3 consists of 16 residues. The CDR3 loop is CASSQDPGSGANVLTF. CDR3 bases: TGTGCCAGCAGCCAAGATCCAGGGTCTGGGGCCAACGTCCTGACTTTC.

The chain links TRBV11-1 to TRBJ1-2; D gene ambiguous. V shed 7 bases and J shed 0 bases, with 15 bases lying between them. This CDR3 has 15 residues. Germline V CDR1 and CDR2: SGHAT, FQDESV (reference sequence). The CDR3 here is CASTPDVGSNYGYTF. The CDR3, as DNA: TGTGCCAGCACTCCCGACGTGGGTTCTAACTATGGCTACACCTTC. Variable domain in full (rest from reference TRBV11-1 and TRBJ1-2): EAEVAQSPRYKITEKSQAVAFWCDPISGHATLYWYRQILGQGPELLVQFQDESVVDDSQLPKDRFSAERLKGVDSTLKIQPAELGDSAMYLCASTPDVGSNYGYTFGSGTRLTVV.

The chain combines TRBV4-2 with TRBJ1-6, with D possibly TRBD1 on 6 matching bases. This CDR3 region has 17 residues. Germline assignment: CDR1 LGHNA and CDR2 YNFKEQ. Trimming removed 0 bases from V and 10 bases from J, with 19 bases in between. CDR3 in DNA: TGTGCCAGCAGCCAAGATAGGGGGGAAGCCAATACGTCACCCCTCCACTTT. It codes for CASSQDRGEANTSPLHF.

V and J are TRBV11-2 and TRBJ2-2, with a weak D call TRBD1 (5 bases). Trimming took off 8 bases at V and 4 bases at J, with 8 bases between the two ends. This CDR3 region has 12 residues. Germline CDR1 SGHAT, CDR2 FQNNGV. The CDR3 region has the DNA TGTGCCAGCTTCCAGGGCACCGGGGAGCTGTTTTTT. It specifies CASFQGTGELFF.

The chain recombines TRBV5-1 with TRBJ2-5; 8 nucleotides line up with TRBD1. This CDR3 spans 14 amino acids. Trimming at V came to 2 bases and at J to 5 bases, leaving 5 bases not matched to a gene. Per the germline V gene, CDR1 is SGHRS and CDR2 is YFSETQ. In DNA form, the CDR3 reads TGCGCCAGCAGCTTTCAGGGGGCGTGGGAGACCCAGTACTTC. Translated, it gives CASSFQGAWETQYF.

The chain employs TRBV4-3 and TRBJ2-3; 10 bases align to TRBD2. Germline values: CDR1 LGHNA, CDR2 YSLEER. The CDR3 has 15 residues. The trim removed 5 bases at V and 1 base at J, leaving 3 bases unmatched. CDR3 DNA sequence: TGCGCCAGCAGCAGGGGGACTAGCGGCACAGATACGCAGTATTTT. It yields the protein CASSRGTSGTDTQYF.

The J gene is TRBJ1-2, the V gene TRBV9, with 7 positions matching TRBD1. The CDR3 spans 13 residues. V lost 3 bases, J lost 6 bases, and 5 bases stayed unmatched. CDR1 is SGDLS, CDR2 YYNGEE, per germline. The CDR3 nucleotides read TGTGCCAGCAGCGCCGGGACAGCGGATGGCTACACCTTC. Protein product: CASSAGTADGYTF.

The chain combines TRBV15 with TRBJ1-5; possible D gene TRBD1, 5 bases. The ends were cut back, 6 bases at V and 0 bases at J, with 15 bases in the middle. Germline V gives CDR1 LNHNV, CDR2 YYDKDF (reference sequence). The CDR3 runs 16 residues. The chain's CDR3 is CATRDMGGGSNQPQHF. The CDR3 region has the DNA TGTGCCACCAGGGACATGGGTGGAGGTAGCAATCAGCCCCAGCATTTT.

The V call is TRBV18, the J call TRBJ1-2; D is undetermined. Germline V lookup: CDR1 KGHSH, CDR2 LQKENI. Trimming took off 3 bases at V and 2 bases at J, with 7 bases between the two ends. The CDR3 is made up of 13 amino acids. The CDR3 protein is CASSPDTNYGYTF. In DNA, the CDR3 is TGTGCCAGCTCACCCGACACGAACTATGGCTACACCTTC.

This chain joins TRBV2 and TRBJ1-1, with D possibly matching TRBD1 (6 bases). V dropped 5 bases and J dropped 4 bases, with 14 bases sitting between them. The germline gives CDR1 SNHLY, CDR2 FYNNEI. The CDR3 contains 14 residues. In nucleotides, the CDR3 is TGTGCCAGCAGTAGGGGGTTTGGGACCACTGAAGCTTTCTTT. It translates to CASSRGFGTTEAFF.

CDR3 coding DNA: TGTGCCAGCAGCCCCCGGGCCCCCTCGGAGACCCAGTACTTC. It codes for CASSPRAPSETQYF. The chain has TRBV9 and TRBJ2-5; D gene ambiguous. The CDR3 runs 14 residues. Germline CDR1 SGDLS, CDR2 YYNGEE. V dropped 4 bases and J dropped 5 bases, with 15 bases sitting between them.